This T cell receptor beta chain was captured by sequencing in a study of blood T cells in healthy people across ages (dated by TCRdb to between 2014 and 2017). About the investigation overall: In model experiments, template switching captured roughly one uniquely barcoded TCR beta cDNA molecule for every two T cells. To track age-related changes in TCR beta repertoire diversity, the study relied on deep sequencing normalized with unique cDNA molecular identifiers. The donors were split into four age groups: young (average around 15 years), middle-aged (39), aged (62) and long-lived (about 82). Donors of different ages were randomly distributed across sequencing lanes to avoid experimental bias. The study analyzed two additional independent replicas of 1 million unique cDNA reads from the same blood draw for two donors, one aged 18 to 30 and one aged 80 or older. The paper as a whole reports these results and caveats: There was a strong correlation between observed TCR beta diversity and the percentage of naive T cells measured by flow cytometry. The long-lived group showed more naive CD4+ T cells, fewer expanded clones and increased TCR diversity than the aged group, suggesting age selection. Estimates of total diversity based on one million sequenced T cells were regarded as lower bounds and as underestimates. Since profiling was done on bulk unsorted PBMCs, naive and antigen-experienced compartments could not be conclusively compared. Observed TCR beta diversity per million T cells fell roughly linearly with age, and a significant reduction was already apparent by age roughly 40. The CMV infection status of donors was not known, potentially confounding age-related changes in expanded clonotypes.

The library was prepared using 5' RACE. The listed sequencing device is Illumina HiSeq 2500. A second about 7 to 12 cycle PCR used a sample-barcoded 5' primer and a J-beta primer mix. Each TCR beta cDNA molecule received a unique molecular identifier from a template-switch 5' adaptor carrying 12 random nucleotides. At least 3 million CDR3-containing paired-end reads were obtained from each sample. The Mint cDNA synthesis kit, primed by a TRBC-specific oligonucleotide, was used to synthesize first-strand cDNA from all RNA. After uracil-DNA glycosylase treatment, a first 18-cycle PCR used universal primers M1SS and BC2_uni_R on all cDNA. Concerning the study's data processing: Each sample was normalized by randomly selecting 1 million high-quality reads, each carrying a distinct molecular identifier. Instead of being binned into consensus sequences, reads that shared molecular identifiers were thrown out. MiTCR, with a Q25 quality threshold and the strictest error-elimination algorithm, was used for CDR3 identification, clonotype clustering and error correction. A nonparametric unseen species model using Euler transformation provided a lower-bound estimate of total TCR beta diversity. Starting from the raw public reads, TCRdb applied fastp trimming at Q25, assembled clones with MiXCR and retained in-frame beta chains. Rows with one shared CDR3 protein collapse into an entry with the most common genes and DNA. The V and J calls shown here were made by TCRdb, not taken from the authors' results. The sample profile shows about 670,000 distinct CDR3 sequences; roughly 43% of them were found once. The ten most abundant clones make up 30% of the sample.

Systemically healthy Caucasian individuals from Russia, 35 to 50 in total and aged roughly 6 to 100 years, were included as donors. Each donor gave about 11 milliliters of peripheral blood, drawn into EDTA-treated Vacutainer tubes. PBMCs were isolated by Ficoll-Paque density-gradient centrifugation, with at least 6 million obtained per sample. Total RNA, at least 6 micrograms per sample, was extracted from PBMCs with Trizol reagent. For every donor, flow cytometry on a PBMC aliquot measured the percentage of naive CD45RAhigh/CD27high T cells. This clonotype was seen a handful of times. Its cognate antigen has yet to be identified. One base away there is no much larger clone; base qualities are not given. V loses 5 bases of germline sequence and J loses 2 bases, and the interval between the two ends is 15 bases. Measured from the cysteine to the phenylalanine, the CDR3 is 15 residues long. The retained sequence is limited to the CDR3, 45 bases, with the frame set at the first base. CDR1 and CDR2 are read off the germline V gene as SQVTM and ANQGSEA.

Source material: blood. The clonotype was recovered from a man at least 80 years old in good health. The V and J segments used are TRBV29-1 and TRBJ2-2; there is no confident call for the D gene. The CDR3 protein sequence reads: CSVKLPGYNTGELFF. The bases are TGCAGCGTTAAACTGCCGGGCTACAACACCGGGGAGCTGTTTTTT.